This TCR beta chain was captured by sequencing in a study of blood T cell repertoires in COVID-19. Overall study: Samples representing acute and convalescent COVID-19 were sourced from the United States, Italy and Spain. Sample material is recorded as cDNA or gDNA derived from T cells, B-cell-depleted T cells, or PBMCs.

Per the study methods: Amplification from reference gene primers served as the basis for estimated nucleated cell counts. TCRdb's copy holds only in-frame clones and misses some; the assay was immunoSEQ multiplex PCR. The V and J calls and clone size are taken from that table; D and trimming were inferred from the DNA. The data hold 200,000 to 300,000 clones, with 70% to 90% observed a single time. CDR1 and CDR2 (germline): SGHVS, FQNEAQ. V gave up 1 base and J gave up 8 bases; unmatched junction bases: 3. There are 14 residues in the CDR3. The sequence was obtained from a human donor in a cohort sampled during active COVID-19. Sequencing used peripheral blood. This rearrangement joins TRBV7-8 to TRBJ1-2, with TRBD1 matching over 11 bases. CDR3 in DNA: TGTGCCAGCAGCTTAGAATGGACAGGGGGCGGCTACACCTTC. Translated: CASSLEWTGGGYTF.